This is a list of T cell receptor beta chains from one sample in a study of T cells in Graves' hyperthyroidism and ophthalmopathy. TCRdb reprocessed the multiplex PCR reads via MiXCR and lists one record per CDR3 protein. The table has 600,000 to 750,000 distinct CDR3 sequences, around a sixth seen once. The sample comprised blood. Receptors originate from a man aged 45-60 years with Graves' hyperthyroidism. Both conserved end residues are part of each CDR3. Fields, in order: J gene, D gene, V gene, clone size, CDR3 DNA, CDR3 protein. D genes are given only for firm matches. Expanded clones get a size class; other rows say once, few or many, or leave the size out.

TRBJ2-5	TRBD2	TRBV28	once	TGTGCCAGCACCTCCTGGGAGGCTAGCGGGATTGAGACCCAGTACTTC	CASTSWEASGIETQYF
TRBJ2-3	TRBD2	TRBV13	few	TGTGCCAGCAGCTCCGCCGGGACTAGCGGGAACACAGATACGCAGTATTTT	CASSSAGTSGNTDTQYF
TRBJ1-6	TRBD1	TRBV5-1	many	TGCGCCAGCAGCGGAGGACAGGGACCCGATTCACCCCTCCACTTT	CASSGGQGPDSPLHF
TRBJ2-3	.	TRBV7-9	few	TGTGCCAGCAGCTTAGTCGGGGGTCCAGATACGCAGTATTTT	CASSLVGGPDTQYF
TRBJ1-2	.	TRBV4-1	once	TGCGCCAGCAGCCCTGGACGGTTAGCTAACTATGGCTACACCTTC	CASSPGRLANYGYTF
TRBJ2-5	TRBD2	TRBV30	many	TGTGCCTGGAGTGTTGGGGGAGGGGAGACCCAGTACTTC	CAWSVGGGETQYF
TRBJ1-4	.	TRBV6-4	.	TGTGCCAGCAGCCAAAACACAGGGAGGGGAGAAAAACTGTTTTTT	CASSQNTGRGEKLFF
TRBJ2-5	.	TRBV5-1	.	TGCGCCAGTGGGCAGGGAAATTCACCCCACCACTTC	CASGQGNSPHHF
TRBJ1-1	.	TRBV4-1	.	TGCGCCAGCAGCCAGGCAGGAGGGATGGGGCCTGAAGCTTTCTTT	CASSQAGGMGPEAFF
TRBJ1-5	.	TRBV7-8	many	TGTGCCAGCAGCTCCTCGGGACAAATTAGTCAGCCCCAGCATTTT	CASSSSGQISQPQHF
TRBJ2-7	.	TRBV6-1	.	TGTGCCAGCAGCCGCCTGGGGAACGGCTACGAGCAGTACTTC	CASSRLGNGYEQYF
TRBJ2-7	.	TRBV4-3	few	TGCGCCAGCAGCCATCAAAGGGCAGGGGCGGACGAGCAGTACTTC	CASSHQRAGADEQYF